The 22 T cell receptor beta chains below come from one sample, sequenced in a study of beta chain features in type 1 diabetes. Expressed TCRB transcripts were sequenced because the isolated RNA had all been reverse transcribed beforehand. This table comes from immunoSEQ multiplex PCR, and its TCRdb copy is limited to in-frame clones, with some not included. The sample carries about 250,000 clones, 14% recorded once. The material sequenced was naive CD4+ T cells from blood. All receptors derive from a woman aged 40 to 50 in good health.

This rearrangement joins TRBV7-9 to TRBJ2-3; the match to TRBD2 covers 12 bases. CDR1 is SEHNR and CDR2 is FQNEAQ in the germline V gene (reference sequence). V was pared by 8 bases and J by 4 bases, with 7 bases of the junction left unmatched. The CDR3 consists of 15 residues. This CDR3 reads CASHLAGGPADTQYF. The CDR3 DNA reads TGTGCCAGCCACCTAGCGGGGGGGCCTGCAGATACGCAGTATTTT. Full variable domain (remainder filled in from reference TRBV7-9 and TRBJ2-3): DTGVSQNPRHKITKRGQNVTFRCDPISEHNRLYWYRQTLGQGPEFLTYFQNEAQLEKSRLLSDRFSAERPKGSFSTLEIQRTEQGDSAMYLCASHLAGGPADTQYFGPGTRLTVL.

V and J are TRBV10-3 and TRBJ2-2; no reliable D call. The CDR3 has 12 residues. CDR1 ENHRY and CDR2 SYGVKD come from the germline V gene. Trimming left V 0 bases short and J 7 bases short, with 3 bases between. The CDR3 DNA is TGTGCCATCAGTGAGTCTCTCGGGGAGCTGTTTTTT. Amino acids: CAISESLGELFF.

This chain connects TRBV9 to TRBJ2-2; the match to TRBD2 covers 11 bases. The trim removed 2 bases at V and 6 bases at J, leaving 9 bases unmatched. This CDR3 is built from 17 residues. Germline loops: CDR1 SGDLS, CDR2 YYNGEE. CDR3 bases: TGTGCCAGCAGCGTCATTAGCGGGGGGGATCGGCCCGGGGAGCTGTTTTTT. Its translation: CASSVISGGDRPGELFF.

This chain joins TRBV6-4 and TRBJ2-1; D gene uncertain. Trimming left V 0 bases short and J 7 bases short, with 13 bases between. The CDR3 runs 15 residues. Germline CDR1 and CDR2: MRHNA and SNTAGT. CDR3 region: CASSDSGLAVNEQFF. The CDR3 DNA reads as TGTGCCAGCAGTGACTCTGGGCTTGCCGTAAATGAGCAGTTCTTC.

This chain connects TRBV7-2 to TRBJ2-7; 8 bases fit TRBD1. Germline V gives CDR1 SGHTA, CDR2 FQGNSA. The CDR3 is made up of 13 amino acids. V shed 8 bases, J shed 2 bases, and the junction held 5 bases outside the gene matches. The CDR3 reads CASRDRGTYEQYF. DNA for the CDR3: TGTGCCAGCCGTGACAGGGGCACCTACGAGCAGTACTTC.

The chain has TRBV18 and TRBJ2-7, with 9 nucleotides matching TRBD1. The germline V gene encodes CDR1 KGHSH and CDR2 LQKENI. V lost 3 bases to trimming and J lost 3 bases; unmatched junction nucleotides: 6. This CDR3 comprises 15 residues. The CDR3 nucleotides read TGTGCCAGCTCACCGGGACAGGGTTCCAGCTACGAGCAGTACTTC. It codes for CASSPGQGSSYEQYF.

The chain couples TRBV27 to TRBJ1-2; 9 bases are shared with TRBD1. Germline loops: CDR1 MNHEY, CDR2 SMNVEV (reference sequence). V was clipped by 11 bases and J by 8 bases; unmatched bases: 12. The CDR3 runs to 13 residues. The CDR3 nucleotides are TGTGCCCCCCCCTGGACAGGGGCCAAAGGCTACACCTTC. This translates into CAPPWTGAKGYTF.

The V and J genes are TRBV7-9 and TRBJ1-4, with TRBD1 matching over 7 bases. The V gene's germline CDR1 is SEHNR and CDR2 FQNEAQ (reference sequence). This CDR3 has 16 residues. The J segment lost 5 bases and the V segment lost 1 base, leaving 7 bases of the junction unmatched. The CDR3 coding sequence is TGTGCCAGCAGCTTAGGGGTTGGGACAGACAATGAAAAACTGTTTTTT. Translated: CASSLGVGTDNEKLFF.

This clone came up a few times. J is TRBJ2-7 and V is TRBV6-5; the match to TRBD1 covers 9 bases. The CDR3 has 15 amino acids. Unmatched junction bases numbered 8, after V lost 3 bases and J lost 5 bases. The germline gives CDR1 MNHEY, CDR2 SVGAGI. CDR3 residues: CASSYEGQGQHEQYF. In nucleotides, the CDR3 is TGTGCCAGCAGTTATGAGGGACAGGGACAACACGAGCAGTACTTC.

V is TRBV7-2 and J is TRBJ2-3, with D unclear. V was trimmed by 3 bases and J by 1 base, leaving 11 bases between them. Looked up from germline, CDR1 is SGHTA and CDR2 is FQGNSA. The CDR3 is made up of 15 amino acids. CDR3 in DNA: TGTGCCAGCAGCTTCGCCCTACGTGGCACAGATACGCAGTATTTT. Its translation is CASSFALRGTDTQYF.

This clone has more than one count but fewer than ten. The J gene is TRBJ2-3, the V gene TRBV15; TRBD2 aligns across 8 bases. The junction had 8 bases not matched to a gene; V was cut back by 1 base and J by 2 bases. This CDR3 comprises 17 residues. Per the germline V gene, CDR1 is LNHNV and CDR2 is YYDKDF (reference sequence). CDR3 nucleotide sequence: TGTGCCACCAGCAGAGCTTCCGCGGGGGGCCCCACAGATACGCAGTATTTT. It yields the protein CATSRASAGGPTDTQYF.

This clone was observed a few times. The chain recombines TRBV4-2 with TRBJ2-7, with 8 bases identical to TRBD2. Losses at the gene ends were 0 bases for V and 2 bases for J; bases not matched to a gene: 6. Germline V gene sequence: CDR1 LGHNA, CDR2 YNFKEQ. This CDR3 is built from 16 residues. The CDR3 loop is CASSQDPGGVAYEQYF. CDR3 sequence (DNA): TGTGCCAGCAGCCAAGACCCGGGAGGGGTTGCCTACGAGCAGTACTTC.

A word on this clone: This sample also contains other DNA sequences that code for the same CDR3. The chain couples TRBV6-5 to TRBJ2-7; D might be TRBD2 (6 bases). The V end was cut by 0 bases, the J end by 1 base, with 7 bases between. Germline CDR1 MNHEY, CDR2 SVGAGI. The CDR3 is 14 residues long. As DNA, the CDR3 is TGTGCCAGCAGTTACTCGGGGACTTCCTACGAGCAGTACTTC. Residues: CASSYSGTSYEQYF.

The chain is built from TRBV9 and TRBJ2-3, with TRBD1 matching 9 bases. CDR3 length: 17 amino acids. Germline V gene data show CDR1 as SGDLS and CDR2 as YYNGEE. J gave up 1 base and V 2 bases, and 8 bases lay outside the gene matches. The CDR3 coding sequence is TGTGCCAGCAGCGTCAGACAGGGGGTCGTCGGCACAGATACGCAGTATTTT. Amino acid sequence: CASSVRQGVVGTDTQYF. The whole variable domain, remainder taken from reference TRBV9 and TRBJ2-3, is DSGVTQTPKHLITATGQRVTLRCSPRSGDLSVYWYQQSLDQGLQFLIQYYNGEERAKGNILERFSAQQFPDLHSELNLSSLELGDSALYFCASSVRQGVVGTDTQYFGPGTRLTVL.

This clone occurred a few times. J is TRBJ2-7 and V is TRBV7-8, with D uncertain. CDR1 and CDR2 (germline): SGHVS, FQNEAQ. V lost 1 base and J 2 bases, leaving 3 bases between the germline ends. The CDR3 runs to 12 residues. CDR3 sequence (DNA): TGTGCCAGCAGCTTAGACACCTACGAGCAGTACTTC. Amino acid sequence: CASSLDTYEQYF.

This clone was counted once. CDR3 protein: CASSVVAGAPQETQYF. The CDR3, as DNA: TGTGCCAGCAGCGTAGTTGCGGGGGCTCCTCAAGAGACCCAGTACTTC. V gene TRBV9 combines with J gene TRBJ2-5; tentative D call: TRBD2 (7 bases). The CDR3 consists of 16 residues. CDR1 and CDR2 from the germline V gene are SGDLS and YYNGEE. V lost 0 bases and J lost 2, with 14 bases in between. The full variable domain, in which reference TRBV9 and TRBJ2-5 provide the parts outside the CDR3, is DSGVTQTPKHLITATGQRVTLRCSPRSGDLSVYWYQQSLDQGLQFLIQYYNGEERAKGNILERFSAQQFPDLHSELNLSSLELGDSALYFCASSVVAGAPQETQYFGPGTRLLVL.

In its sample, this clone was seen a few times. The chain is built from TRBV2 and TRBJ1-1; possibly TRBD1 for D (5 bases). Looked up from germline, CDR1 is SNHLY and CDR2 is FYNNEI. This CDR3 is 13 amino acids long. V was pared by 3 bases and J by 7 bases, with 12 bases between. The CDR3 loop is CASSDWGRGEAFF. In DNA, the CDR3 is TGTGCCAGCAGTGATTGGGGAAGGGGTGAAGCTTTCTTT.

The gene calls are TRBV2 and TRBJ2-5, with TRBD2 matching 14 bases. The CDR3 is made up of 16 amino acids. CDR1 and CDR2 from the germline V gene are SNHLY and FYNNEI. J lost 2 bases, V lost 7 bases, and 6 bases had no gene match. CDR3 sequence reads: CASTLGLAGDQETQYF. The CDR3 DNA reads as TGTGCCAGCACCTTGGGACTAGCGGGGGATCAAGAGACCCAGTACTTC.

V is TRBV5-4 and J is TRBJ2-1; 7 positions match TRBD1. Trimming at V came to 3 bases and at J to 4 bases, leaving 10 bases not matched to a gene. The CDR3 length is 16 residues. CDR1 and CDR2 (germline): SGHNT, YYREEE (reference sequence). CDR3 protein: CASSSGQSAFYNEQFF. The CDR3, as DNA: TGTGCCAGCAGCTCGGGACAGAGCGCCTTTTACAATGAGCAGTTCTTC.

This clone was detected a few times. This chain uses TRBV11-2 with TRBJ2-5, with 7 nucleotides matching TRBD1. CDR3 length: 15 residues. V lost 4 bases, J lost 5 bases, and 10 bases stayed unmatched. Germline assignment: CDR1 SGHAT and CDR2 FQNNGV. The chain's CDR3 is CASSSGQLFLETQYF. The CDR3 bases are TGTGCCAGCAGCTCGGGACAGCTATTTCTTGAGACCCAGTACTTC.

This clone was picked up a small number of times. The CDR3 DNA sequence: TGTGCCAGCAGCTTATCGCGGGGCCGGGGTGAGCAGTTCTTC. It yields the protein CASSLSRGRGEQFF. The chain uses TRBV11-3 and TRBJ2-1; TRBD2 might be the D (6 bases). From germline, CDR1 is SGHNT and CDR2 YENEEA. The CDR3 is 14 amino acids. V was pared by 2 bases and J by 9 bases, with 14 bases between. The full variable domain, rest sourced from reference TRBV11-3 and TRBJ2-1, is EAGVVQSPRYKIIEKKQPVAFWCNPISGHNTLYWYLQNLGQGPELLIRYENEEAVDDSQLPKDRFSAERLKGVDSTLKIQPAELGDSAVYLCASSLSRGRGEQFFGPGTRLTVL.

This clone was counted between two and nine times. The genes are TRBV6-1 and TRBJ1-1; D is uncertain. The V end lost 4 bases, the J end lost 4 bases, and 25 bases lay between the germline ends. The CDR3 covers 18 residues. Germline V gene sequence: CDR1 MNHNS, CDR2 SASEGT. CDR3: CASSALRGILLGATEAFF. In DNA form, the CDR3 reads TGTGCCAGCAGTGCCCTTCGAGGTATCTTATTAGGCGCCACTGAAGCTTTCTTT.